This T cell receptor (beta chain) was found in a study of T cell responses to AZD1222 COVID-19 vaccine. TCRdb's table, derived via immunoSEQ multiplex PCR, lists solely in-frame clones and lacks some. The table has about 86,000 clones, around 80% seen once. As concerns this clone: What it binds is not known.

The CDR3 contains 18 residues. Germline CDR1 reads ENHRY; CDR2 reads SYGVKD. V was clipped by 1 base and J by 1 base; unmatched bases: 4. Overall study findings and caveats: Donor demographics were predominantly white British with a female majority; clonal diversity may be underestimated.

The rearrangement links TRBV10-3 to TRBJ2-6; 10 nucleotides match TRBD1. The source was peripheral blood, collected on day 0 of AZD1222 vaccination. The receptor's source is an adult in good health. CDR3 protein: CAISEWDRGKSGANVLTF. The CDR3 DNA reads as TGTGCCATCAGTGAGTGGGACAGGGGTAAATCTGGGGCCAACGTCCTGACTTTC.